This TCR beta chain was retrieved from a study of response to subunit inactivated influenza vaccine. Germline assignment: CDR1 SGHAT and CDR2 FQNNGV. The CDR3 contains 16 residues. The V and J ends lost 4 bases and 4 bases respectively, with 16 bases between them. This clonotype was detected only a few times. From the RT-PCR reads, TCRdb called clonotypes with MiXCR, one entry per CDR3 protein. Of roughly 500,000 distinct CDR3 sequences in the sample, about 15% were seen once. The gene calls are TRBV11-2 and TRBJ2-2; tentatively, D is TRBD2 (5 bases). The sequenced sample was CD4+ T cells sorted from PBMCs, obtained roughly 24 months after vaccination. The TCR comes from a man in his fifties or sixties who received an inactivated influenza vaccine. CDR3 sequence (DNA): TGTGCCAGCAGCTCGCAATGGGCCCGGGGCACCGGGGAGCTGTTTTTT. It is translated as CASSSQWARGTGELFF.